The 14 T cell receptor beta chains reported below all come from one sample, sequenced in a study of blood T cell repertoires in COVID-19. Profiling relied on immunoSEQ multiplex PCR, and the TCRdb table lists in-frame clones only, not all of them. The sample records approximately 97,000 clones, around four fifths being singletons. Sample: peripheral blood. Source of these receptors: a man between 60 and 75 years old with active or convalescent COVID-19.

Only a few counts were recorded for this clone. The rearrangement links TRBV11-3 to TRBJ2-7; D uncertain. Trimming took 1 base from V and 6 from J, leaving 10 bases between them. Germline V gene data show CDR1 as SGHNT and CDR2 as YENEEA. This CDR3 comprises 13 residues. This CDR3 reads CASSLVSRGEQYF. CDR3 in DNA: TGTGCCAGCAGCTTAGTTTCGAGAGGCGAGCAGTACTTC.

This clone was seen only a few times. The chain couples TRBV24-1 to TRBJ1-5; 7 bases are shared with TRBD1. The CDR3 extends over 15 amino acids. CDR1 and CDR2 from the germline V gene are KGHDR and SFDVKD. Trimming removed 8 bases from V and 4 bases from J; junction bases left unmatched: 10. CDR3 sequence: CATKLDRAQNQPQHF. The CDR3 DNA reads TGTGCCACCAAACTTGACAGGGCCCAAAATCAGCCCCAGCATTTT.

This CDR3 reads CASSPWTGGSYTF. The CDR3 bases are TGTGCCAGCAGTCCCTGGACAGGGGGAAGCTACACCTTC. J is TRBJ1-2 and V is TRBV6-5; TRBD1 matches 10 bases. CDR3 length: 13 residues. Germline V gene sequence: CDR1 MNHEY, CDR2 SVGAGI. The V gene end was trimmed by 5 bases and the J gene end by 9 bases; junction bases not matched to a gene: 6.

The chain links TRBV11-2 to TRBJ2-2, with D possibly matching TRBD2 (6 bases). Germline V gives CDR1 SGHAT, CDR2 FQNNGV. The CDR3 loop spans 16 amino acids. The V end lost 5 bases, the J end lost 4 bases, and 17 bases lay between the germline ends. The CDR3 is CASSTLLAFGTGELFF. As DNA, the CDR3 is TGTGCCAGCAGCACACTACTAGCTTTCGGCACCGGGGAGCTGTTTTTT.

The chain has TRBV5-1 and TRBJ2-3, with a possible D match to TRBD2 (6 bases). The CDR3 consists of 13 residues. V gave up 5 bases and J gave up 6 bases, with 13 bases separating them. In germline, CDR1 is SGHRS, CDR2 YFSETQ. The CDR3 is CASSSGTGDTQYF. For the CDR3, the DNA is TGCGCCAGCAGTAGCGGCACGGGGGATACGCAGTATTTT.

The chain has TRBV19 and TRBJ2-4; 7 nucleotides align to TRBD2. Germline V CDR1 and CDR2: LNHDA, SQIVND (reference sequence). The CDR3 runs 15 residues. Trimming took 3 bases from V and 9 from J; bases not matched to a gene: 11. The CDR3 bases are TGTGCCAGTAGTATGCGGGAGCGGGGCGGGGGCATTCAGTACTTC. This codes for CASSMRERGGGIQYF.

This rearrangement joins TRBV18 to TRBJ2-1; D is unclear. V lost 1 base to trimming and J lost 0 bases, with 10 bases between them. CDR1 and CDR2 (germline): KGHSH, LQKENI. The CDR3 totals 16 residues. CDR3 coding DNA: TGTGCCAGCTCACCACGGGTTGCTAGCTCCTACAATGAGCAGTTCTTC. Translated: CASSPRVASSYNEQFF.

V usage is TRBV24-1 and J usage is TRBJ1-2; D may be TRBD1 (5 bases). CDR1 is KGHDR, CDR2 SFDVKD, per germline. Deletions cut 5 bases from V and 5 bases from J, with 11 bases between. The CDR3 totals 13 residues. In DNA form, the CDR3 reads TGTGCCACCAGTGGTGCAGGGTGGTATGGCTACACCTTC. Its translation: CATSGAGWYGYTF.

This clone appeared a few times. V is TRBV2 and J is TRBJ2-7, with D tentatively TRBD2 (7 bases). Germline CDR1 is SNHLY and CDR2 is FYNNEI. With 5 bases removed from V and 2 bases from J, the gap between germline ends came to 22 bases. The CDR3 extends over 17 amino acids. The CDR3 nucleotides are TGTGCCAGCAGTCAATTGGGAGGGGGGCCTGGGACCTACGAGCAGTACGTC. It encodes CASSQLGGGPGTYEQYV.

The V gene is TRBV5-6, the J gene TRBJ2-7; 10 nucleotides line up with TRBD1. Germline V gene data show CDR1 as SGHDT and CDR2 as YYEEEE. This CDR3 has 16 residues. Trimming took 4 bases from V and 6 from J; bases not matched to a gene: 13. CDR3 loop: CASSPRTGGPTGEQYV. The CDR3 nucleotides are TGTGCCAGCAGCCCCAGGACAGGGGGACCCACCGGCGAGCAGTACGTC.

DNA for the CDR3: TGCGCCAGCAGTGAGTCGAGGGTTAGCAACTACGAGCAGTACTTC. Its protein is CASSESRVSNYEQYF. The V gene is TRBV10-2, the J gene TRBJ2-7, with D possibly being TRBD2 (5 bases). Trimming shortened V by 0 bases and J by 3 bases, and 12 bases separated the two germline ends. Germline V lookup: CDR1 WSHSY, CDR2 SAAADI. The CDR3 is 15 residues long.

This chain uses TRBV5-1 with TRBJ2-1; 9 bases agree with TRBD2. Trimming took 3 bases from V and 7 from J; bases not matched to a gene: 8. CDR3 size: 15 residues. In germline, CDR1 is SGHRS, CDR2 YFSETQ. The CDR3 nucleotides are TGCGCCAGCAGCTCTTGGGCGGGAGGGACGAATGAGCAGTTCTTC. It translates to CASSSWAGGTNEQFF.

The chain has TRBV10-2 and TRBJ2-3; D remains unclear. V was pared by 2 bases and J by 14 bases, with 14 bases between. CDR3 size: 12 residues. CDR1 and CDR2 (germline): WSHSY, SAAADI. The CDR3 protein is CASSEVSSPPYF. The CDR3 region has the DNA TGCGCCAGCAGTGAGGTCTCTTCCCCCCCGTATTTT.

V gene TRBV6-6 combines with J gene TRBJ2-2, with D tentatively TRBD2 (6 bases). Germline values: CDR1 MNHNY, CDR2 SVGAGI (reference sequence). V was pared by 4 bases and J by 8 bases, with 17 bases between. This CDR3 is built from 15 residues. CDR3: CASSSFGGNKGELFF. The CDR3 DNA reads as TGTGCCAGCAGTTCTTTTGGGGGGAATAAGGGGGAGCTGTTTTTT.